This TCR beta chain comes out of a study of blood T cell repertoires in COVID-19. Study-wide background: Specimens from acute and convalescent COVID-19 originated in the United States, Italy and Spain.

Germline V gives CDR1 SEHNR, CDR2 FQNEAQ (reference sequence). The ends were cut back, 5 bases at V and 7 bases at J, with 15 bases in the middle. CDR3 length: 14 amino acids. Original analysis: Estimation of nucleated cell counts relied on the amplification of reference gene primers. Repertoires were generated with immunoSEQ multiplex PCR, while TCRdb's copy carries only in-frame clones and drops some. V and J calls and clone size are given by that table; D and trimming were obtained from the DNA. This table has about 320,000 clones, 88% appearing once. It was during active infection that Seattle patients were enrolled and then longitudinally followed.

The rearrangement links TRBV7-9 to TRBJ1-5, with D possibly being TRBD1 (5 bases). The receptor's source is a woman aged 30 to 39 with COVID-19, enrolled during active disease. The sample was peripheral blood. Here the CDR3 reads CASSPPRGDQPQHF. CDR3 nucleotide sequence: TGTGCCAGCAGCCCTCCTCGGGGGGACCAGCCCCAGCATTTT. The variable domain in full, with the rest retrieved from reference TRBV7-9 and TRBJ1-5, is DTGVSQNPRHKITKRGQNVTFRCDPISEHNRLYWYRQTLGQGPEFLTYFQNEAQLEKSRLLSDRFSAERPKGSFSTLEIQRTEQGDSAMYLCASSPPRGDQPQHFGDGTRLSIL.